This T cell receptor beta chain was observed in a study of identical twins. The study's findings and limits: With abundant cord blood beta clonotypes, insertions were fewer; memory repertoires showed no such pattern. Twin sharing of out-of-frame TCR alpha was underestimated by models in monozygotic pairs.

This clonotype has ten or more counts. What it binds is unknown. From the 5' RACE reads, TCRdb called clonotypes with MiXCR, one entry per CDR3 protein. There are 250,000 or so distinct CDR3 sequences in the sample; approximately 8.6% occur only once, and less than 4% lies in the top ten. CDR1 and CDR2 (germline): MNHNS, SASEGT. The V end lost 6 bases, the J end lost 6 bases, and 17 bases lay between the germline ends. The CDR3 loop spans 14 amino acids. These sequences were also reported in another study, on yellow fever vaccine responses in identical twins.

This chain links TRBV6-1 with TRBJ1-1; possible D gene TRBD1, 6 bases. The origin of this receptor is a woman aged 18-29 years in good health. The material sequenced was CD8+ T cells sorted from blood. CDR3 residues: CASRQQGSLAEAFF. CDR3 bases: TGTGCCAGCAGACAACAGGGCTCTTTGGCTGAAGCTTTCTTT.